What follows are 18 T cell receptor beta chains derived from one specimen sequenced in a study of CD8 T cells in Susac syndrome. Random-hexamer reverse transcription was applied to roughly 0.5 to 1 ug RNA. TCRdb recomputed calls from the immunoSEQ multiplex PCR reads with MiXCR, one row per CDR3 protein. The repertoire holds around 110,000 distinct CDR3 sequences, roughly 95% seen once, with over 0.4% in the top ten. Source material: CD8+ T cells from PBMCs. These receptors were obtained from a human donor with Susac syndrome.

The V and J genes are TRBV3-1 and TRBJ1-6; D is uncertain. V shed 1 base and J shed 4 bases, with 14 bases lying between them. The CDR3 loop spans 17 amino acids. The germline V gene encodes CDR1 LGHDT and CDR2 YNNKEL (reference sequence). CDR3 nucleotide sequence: TGTGCCAGCAGCCAAGCAAACGCCGGCAGATATAATTCACCCCTCCACTTT. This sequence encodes CASSQANAGRYNSPLHF.

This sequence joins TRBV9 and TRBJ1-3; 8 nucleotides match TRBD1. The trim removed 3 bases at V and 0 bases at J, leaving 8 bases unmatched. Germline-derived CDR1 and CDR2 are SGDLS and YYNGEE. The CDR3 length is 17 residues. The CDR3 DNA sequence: TGTGCCAGCAGCGATCCCCTAGGACAGGGCTCTGGAAACACCATATATTTT. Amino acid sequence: CASSDPLGQGSGNTIYF. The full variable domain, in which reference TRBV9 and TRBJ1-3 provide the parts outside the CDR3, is DSGVTQTPKHLITATGQRVTLRCSPRSGDLSVYWYQQSLDQGLQFLIQYYNGEERAKGNILERFSAQQFPDLHSELNLSSLELGDSALYFCASSDPLGQGSGNTIYFGEGSWLTVV.

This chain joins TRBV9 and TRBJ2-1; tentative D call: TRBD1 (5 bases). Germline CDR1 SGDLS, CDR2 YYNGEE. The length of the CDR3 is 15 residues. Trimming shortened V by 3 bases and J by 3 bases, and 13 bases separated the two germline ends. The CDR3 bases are TGTGCCAGCAGCGATTACCTCAGGGACTACAATGAGCAGTTCTTC. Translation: CASSDYLRDYNEQFF.

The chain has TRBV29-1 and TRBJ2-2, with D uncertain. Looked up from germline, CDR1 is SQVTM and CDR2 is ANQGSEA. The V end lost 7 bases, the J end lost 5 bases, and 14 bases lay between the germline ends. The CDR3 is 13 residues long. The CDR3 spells CSAPGFLTGELFF. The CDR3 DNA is TGCAGCGCCCCTGGGTTCCTAACCGGGGAGCTGTTTTTT.

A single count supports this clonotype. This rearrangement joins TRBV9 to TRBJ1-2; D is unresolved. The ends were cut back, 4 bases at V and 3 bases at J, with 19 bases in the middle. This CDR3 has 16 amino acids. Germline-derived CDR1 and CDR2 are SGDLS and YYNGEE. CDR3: CASSLSTLRAHYGYTF. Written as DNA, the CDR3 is TGTGCCAGCAGCCTCTCAACCCTTCGGGCCCACTATGGCTACACCTTC. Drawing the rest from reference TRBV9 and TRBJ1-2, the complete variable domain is DSGVTQTPKHLITATGQRVTLRCSPRSGDLSVYWYQQSLDQGLQFLIQYYNGEERAKGNILERFSAQQFPDLHSELNLSSLELGDSALYFCASSLSTLRAHYGYTFGSGTRLTVV.

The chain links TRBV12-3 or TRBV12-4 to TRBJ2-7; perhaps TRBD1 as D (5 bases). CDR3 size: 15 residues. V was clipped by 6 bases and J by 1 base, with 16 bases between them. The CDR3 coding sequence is TGTGCCAGCAGCCTTAAGGGGCAGCGTTCCTACGAGCAGTACTTC. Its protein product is CASSLKGQRSYEQYF.

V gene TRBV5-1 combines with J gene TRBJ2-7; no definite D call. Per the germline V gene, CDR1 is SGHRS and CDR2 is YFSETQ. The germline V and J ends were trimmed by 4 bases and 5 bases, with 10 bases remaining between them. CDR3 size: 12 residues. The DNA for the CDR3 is TGCGCCAGCAGCCCACAAGGAGACGAGCAGTACTTC. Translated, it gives CASSPQGDEQYF.

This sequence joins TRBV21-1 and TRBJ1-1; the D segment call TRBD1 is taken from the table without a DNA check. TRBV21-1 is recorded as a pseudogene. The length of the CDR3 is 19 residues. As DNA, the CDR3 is TGTGCCAGCCCGGGGAGAACGGAGAAGGGTAAAGGGAGGAACACTGAAGCTTTCTTT. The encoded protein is CASPGRTEKGKGRNTEAFF.

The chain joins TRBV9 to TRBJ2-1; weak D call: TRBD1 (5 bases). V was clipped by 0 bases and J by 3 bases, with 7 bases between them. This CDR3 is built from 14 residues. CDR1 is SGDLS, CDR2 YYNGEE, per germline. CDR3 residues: CASSVGDSYNEQFF. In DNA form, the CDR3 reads TGTGCCAGCAGCGTAGGAGACAGCTACAATGAGCAGTTCTTC.

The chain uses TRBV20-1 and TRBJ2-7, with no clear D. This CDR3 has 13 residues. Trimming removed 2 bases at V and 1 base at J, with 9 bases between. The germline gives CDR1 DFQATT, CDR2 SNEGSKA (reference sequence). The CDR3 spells CSARKVGSYEQYF. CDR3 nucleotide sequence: TGCAGTGCTAGAAAGGTCGGGTCCTACGAGCAGTACTTC.

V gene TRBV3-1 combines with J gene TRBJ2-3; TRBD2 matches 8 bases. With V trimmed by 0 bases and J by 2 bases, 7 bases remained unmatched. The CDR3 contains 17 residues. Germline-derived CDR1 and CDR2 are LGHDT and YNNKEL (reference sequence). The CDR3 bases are TGTGCCAGCAGCCAAGAAGGCCTAGCGGGTCCCACAGATACGCAGTATTTT. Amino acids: CASSQEGLAGPTDTQYF.

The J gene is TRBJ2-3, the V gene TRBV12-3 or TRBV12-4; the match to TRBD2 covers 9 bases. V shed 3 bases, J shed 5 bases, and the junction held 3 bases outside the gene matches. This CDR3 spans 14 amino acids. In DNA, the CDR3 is TGTGCCAGCAGTTTTAGCGGGGGTGGAGATACGCAGTATTTT. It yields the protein CASSFSGGGDTQYF.

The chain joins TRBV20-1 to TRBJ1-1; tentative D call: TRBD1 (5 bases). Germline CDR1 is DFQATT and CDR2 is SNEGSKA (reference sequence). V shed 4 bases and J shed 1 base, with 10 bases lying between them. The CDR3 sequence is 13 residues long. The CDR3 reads CSAIEQANTEAFF. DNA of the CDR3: TGCAGTGCTATTGAACAGGCGAACACTGAAGCTTTCTTT.

The CDR3 sequence is CASSPTSGQGARGEQYF. The CDR3 coding sequence is TGTGCCAGCTCCCCCACGTCGGGACAGGGGGCGCGGGGGGAGCAGTACTTC. This chain joins TRBV7-9 and TRBJ2-7; 12 bases map to TRBD1. Germline V lookup: CDR1 SEHNR, CDR2 FQNEAQ (reference sequence). J was trimmed by 7 bases and V by 8 bases; bases with no gene match: 18. The CDR3 covers 17 residues.

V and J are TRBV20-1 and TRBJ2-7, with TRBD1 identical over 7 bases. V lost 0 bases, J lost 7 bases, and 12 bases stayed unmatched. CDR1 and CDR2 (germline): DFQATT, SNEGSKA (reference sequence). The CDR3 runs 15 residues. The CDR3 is CSARDRTGPLWEQYF. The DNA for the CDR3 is TGCAGTGCTAGAGATCGGACAGGACCTCTATGGGAGCAGTACTTC.

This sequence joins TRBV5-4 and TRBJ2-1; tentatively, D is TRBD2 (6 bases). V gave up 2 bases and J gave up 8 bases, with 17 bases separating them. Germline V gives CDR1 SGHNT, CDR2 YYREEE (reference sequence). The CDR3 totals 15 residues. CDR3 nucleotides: TGTGCCAGCAGCTTCCGGGACTCGGCCATATATGAGCAGTTCTTC. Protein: CASSFRDSAIYEQFF.

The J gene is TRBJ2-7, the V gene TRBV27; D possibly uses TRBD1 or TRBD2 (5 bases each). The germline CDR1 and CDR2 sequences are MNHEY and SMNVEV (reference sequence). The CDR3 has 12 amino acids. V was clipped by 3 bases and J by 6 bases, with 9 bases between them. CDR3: CASSFTGAEQYF. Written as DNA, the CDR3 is TGTGCCAGCAGTTTTACCGGGGCCGAGCAGTACTTC.

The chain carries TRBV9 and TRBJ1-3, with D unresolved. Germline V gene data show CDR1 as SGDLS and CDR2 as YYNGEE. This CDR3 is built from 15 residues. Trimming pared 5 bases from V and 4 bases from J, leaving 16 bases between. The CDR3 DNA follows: TGTGCCAGCAGACCTAGCCCAAGTCTAGGAAACACCATATATTTT. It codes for CASRPSPSLGNTIYF.